One and the same sample provided the 13 T cell receptor beta chains below, sequenced in a study of control samples from healthy donors and cancer patients. Sequencing was performed with immunoSEQ multiplex PCR; in TCRdb, only in-frame clones are kept and a portion is missing. The repertoire includes about 83,000 clones, about nine tenths of them detected once, and more than 15% sits in the top ten. The specimen was blood. Receptors originate from a man aged 30-40 years in good health.

This rearrangement joins TRBV7-9 to TRBJ2-7; D ambiguous. V gave up 1 base and J gave up 0 bases, with 7 bases separating them. The CDR3 spans 14 residues. The germline V gene encodes CDR1 SEHNR and CDR2 FQNEAQ (reference sequence). CDR3 nucleotide sequence: TGTGCCAGCAGCTTAGACCGTGTCTCCTACGAGCAGTACTTC. Its translation is CASSLDRVSYEQYF.

Concerning this clone itself: The same CDR3 is also encoded by other DNA sequences in this sample. The chain links TRBV28 to TRBJ1-2; D gene unclear. Trimming pared 6 bases from V and 5 bases from J, leaving 10 bases between. Germline CDR1 and CDR2: MDHEN and SYDVKM. This CDR3 comprises 12 residues. CDR3 nucleotides: TGTGCCAGCAGCCAAGGACTATATGGCTACACCTTC. Encoded protein: CASSQGLYGYTF.

This chain links TRBV7-2 with TRBJ1-3; 7 bases are shared with TRBD1. CDR3 length: 18 amino acids. Germline V lookup: CDR1 SGHTA, CDR2 FQGNSA. V gave up 5 bases and J gave up 0 bases; unmatched junction bases: 13. For the CDR3, the DNA is TGTGCCAGCAGCGCACACCTCGGACAGGCTTACTCTGGAAACACCATATATTTT. Amino acids: CASSAHLGQAYSGNTIYF.

The chain has TRBV20-1 and TRBJ2-7; D possibly corresponds to TRBD1 (5 bases). CDR1 is DFQATT, CDR2 SNEGSKA, per germline (reference sequence). CDR3 length equals 10 residues. Trimming removed 5 bases from V and 4 bases from J, with 6 bases in between. CDR3 residues: CSAAGYEQYF. The CDR3 nucleotides are TGCAGTGCTGCAGGGTACGAGCAGTACTTC.

The chain combines TRBV6-4 with TRBJ1-1; D ambiguous. This CDR3 region has 13 residues. V lost 0 bases and J 1 base, leaving 3 bases between the germline ends. Germline V gene sequence: CDR1 MRHNA, CDR2 SNTAGT. Here the CDR3 reads CASSDSGNTEAFF. The CDR3 DNA is TGTGCCAGCAGTGACTCGGGGAACACTGAAGCTTTCTTT.

The chain carries TRBV7-2 and TRBJ1-3; D not resolved. Trimming took off 3 bases at V and 5 bases at J, with 11 bases between the two ends. This CDR3 is 14 amino acids long. Germline values: CDR1 SGHTA, CDR2 FQGNSA. CDR3 in amino acids: CASSFREGRNTIYF. CDR3 DNA: TGTGCCAGCAGCTTTAGGGAAGGTAGAAACACCATATATTTT. The full variable domain, completed using reference TRBV7-2 and TRBJ1-3, is GAGVSQSPSNKVTEKGKDVELRCDPISGHTALYWYRQSLGQGLEFLIYFQGNSAPDKSGLPSDRFSAERTGGSVSTLTIQRTQQEDSAVYLCASSFREGRNTIYFGEGSWLTVV.

The chain is built from TRBV5-1 and TRBJ1-6, with 9 positions matching TRBD1. Losses at the gene ends were 0 bases for V and 9 bases for J; bases not matched to a gene: 7. The CDR3 length is 16 residues. Germline V gives CDR1 SGHRS, CDR2 YFSETQ. In DNA form, the CDR3 reads TGCGCCAGCAGCTTGGTGGGACAGGGAATGAGTTCACCCCTCCACTTT. The encoded protein is CASSLVGQGMSSPLHF. Full variable domain (remainder filled in from reference TRBV5-1 and TRBJ1-6): KAGVTQTPRYLIKTRGQQVTLSCSPISGHRSVSWYQQTPGQGLQFLFEYFSETQRNKGNFPGRFSGRQFSNSRSEMNVSTLELGDSALYLCASSLVGQGMSSPLHFGNGTRLTVT.

DNA of the CDR3: TGTGCCAGCAGCTTAAATCCGGGGTCCTATGGCTACACCTTC. Translation gives CASSLNPGSYGYTF. V and J are TRBV7-3 and TRBJ1-2; no clear D gene. Germline values: CDR1 SGHTA, CDR2 FQGTGA. Between the trimmed V and J ends, which lost 1 base and 4 bases, there was a span of 10 bases. The CDR3 has 14 residues.

The V call is TRBV7-3, the J call TRBJ2-2, with 10 bases lining up with TRBD2. J lost 4 bases, V lost 5 bases, and 7 bases had no gene match. CDR3 length equals 16 residues. Germline V gene lookup returns CDR1 SGHTA and CDR2 FQGTGA. DNA for the CDR3: TGTGCCAGCAGCCCAGCTAGCGGGGGCGGCACCGGGGAGCTGTTTTTT. Protein product: CASSPASGGGTGELFF.

The rearrangement uses TRBV5-4 and TRBJ2-1; no firm D call. In germline, CDR1 is SGHNT, CDR2 YYREEE (reference sequence). The length of the CDR3 is 13 residues. The germline V and J ends were trimmed by 4 bases and 7 bases, with 12 bases remaining between them. The CDR3 reads CASSTDRRNEQFF. CDR3 sequence (DNA): TGTGCCAGCAGCACCGACCGCCGAAATGAGCAGTTCTTC.

The count of this clone is one. The rearrangement uses TRBV5-1 and TRBJ2-1, with a possible D match to TRBD1 (5 bases). Germline CDR1 and CDR2: SGHRS and YFSETQ. The CDR3 spans 15 residues. Trimming took 3 bases from V and 3 from J, leaving 13 bases between them. The CDR3 DNA follows: TGCGCCAGCAGCTCAACAGGATCTGACTACAATGAGCAGTTCTTC. Protein sequence: CASSSTGSDYNEQFF. Supplemented by reference TRBV5-1 and TRBJ2-1, the full variable domain reads KAGVTQTPRYLIKTRGQQVTLSCSPISGHRSVSWYQQTPGQGLQFLFEYFSETQRNKGNFPGRFSGRQFSNSRSEMNVSTLELGDSALYLCASSSTGSDYNEQFFGPGTRLTVL.

This chain links TRBV5-6 with TRBJ1-2, with no clear D. The CDR3 is made up of 12 amino acids. In germline, CDR1 is SGHDT, CDR2 YYEEEE. The V and J ends lost 3 bases and 6 bases respectively, with 9 bases between them. The CDR3 nucleotides read TGTGCCAGCAGCTCCGGACGGAATGGCTACACCTTC. Amino acid sequence: CASSSGRNGYTF.

The chain combines TRBV30 with TRBJ2-7; TRBD2 matches at 8 bases. After removal of 0 bases from V and 1 base from J, the junction contained 5 bases not matched to a gene. This CDR3 spans 15 amino acids. CDR1 GTSNPN and CDR2 SVGIG come from the germline V gene (reference sequence). CDR3 nucleotides: TGTGCCTGGAGTGTGCGTCTAGCGGGTTCCTACGAGCAGTACTTC. Encoded protein: CAWSVRLAGSYEQYF.